These 14 T cell receptor beta chains came from one sample sequenced in a study of cytomegalovirus exposure and HLA in healthy donors. Use of 60 Vbeta and 13 Jbeta primers characterized the PCR. Measured with immunoSEQ multiplex PCR; TCRdb has only the in-frame clones, and not every one. The table includes more than 150,000 clones, around 86% detected once. The sample was PBMCs. These receptors all stem from a man in his forties or fifties in good health and CMV-seronegative.

This chain connects TRBV7-8 to TRBJ1-5; TRBD1 is a possible D gene (6 bases). The V end lost 4 bases, the J end lost 6 bases, and 16 bases lay between the germline ends. From germline, CDR1 is SGHVS and CDR2 FQNEAQ. The CDR3 is made up of 15 amino acids. CDR3 in amino acids: CASSYSGRGGQPQHF. The DNA of the CDR3 is TGTGCCAGCAGCTACTCGGGGAGGGGGGGTCAGCCCCAGCATTTT.

The chain has TRBV5-1 and TRBJ2-5, with 9 nucleotides matching TRBD1. V shed 3 bases, J shed 5 bases, and the junction held 5 bases outside the gene matches. This CDR3 comprises 14 residues. Germline CDR1 and CDR2: SGHRS and YFSETQ. CDR3 coding DNA: TGCGCCAGCAGCTGGGGACAGGGACGGGAGACCCAGTACTTC. This translates into CASSWGQGRETQYF.

V usage is TRBV6-6 and J usage is TRBJ2-7, with D perhaps matching TRBD1 (5 bases). This CDR3 comprises 16 residues. The germline V and J ends were trimmed by 2 bases and 4 bases, with 18 bases remaining between them. The germline CDR1 and CDR2 sequences are MNHNY and SVGAGI (reference sequence). In DNA, the CDR3 is TGTGCCAGCAGTTACCACCGGCAGGGTACCACATACGAGCAGTACTTC. Translation: CASSYHRQGTTYEQYF.

The chain couples TRBV6-1 to TRBJ2-2; 7 nucleotides agree with TRBD2. Germline assignment: CDR1 MNHNS and CDR2 SASEGT. CDR3 size: 15 residues. V lost 9 bases to trimming and J lost 4 bases; unmatched junction nucleotides: 11. Here the CDR3 DNA reads TGTGCCAGTTACTCAGCGGGATCGGGCACCGGGGAGCTGTTTTTT. It codes for CASYSAGSGTGELFF.

The chain uses TRBV2 and TRBJ2-1; 8 nucleotides agree with TRBD1. The CDR3 is made up of 14 amino acids. V was pared by 6 bases and J by 5 bases, with 6 bases of the junction left unmatched. The germline V gene encodes CDR1 SNHLY and CDR2 FYNNEI. The CDR3 coding sequence is TGTGCCAGCAGGAGGGGACAGGACCACAATGAGCAGTTCTTC. Translating gives CASRRGQDHNEQFF.

This clone was detected once. The sample has other DNA sequences that encode this CDR3 too. V gene TRBV7-8 combines with J gene TRBJ2-3, with 9 positions matching TRBD1. CDR1 is SGHVS and CDR2 is FQNEAQ in the germline V gene. The CDR3 covers 16 residues. J gave up 3 bases and V 6 bases, and 10 bases lay outside the gene matches. For the CDR3, the DNA is TGTGCCAGCAGTTTTGGCCGGGACAGGGCAACAGATACGCAGTATTTT. Protein product: CASSFGRDRATDTQYF.

CDR3 sequence: CASSSLLAGVGEQYF. In nucleotides, the CDR3 is TGTGCCAGCAGTTCCCTACTAGCGGGAGTTGGGGAGCAGTACTTC. The chain employs TRBV27 and TRBJ2-7; TRBD2 aligns across 11 bases. Per the germline V gene, CDR1 is MNHEY and CDR2 is SMNVEV (reference sequence). This CDR3 comprises 15 residues. V was pared by 4 bases and J by 7 bases, with 9 bases of the junction left unmatched.

This chain links TRBV7-2 with TRBJ1-1, with TRBD1 as a possible D gene (5 bases). Germline assignment: CDR1 SGHTA and CDR2 FQGNSA. V lost 6 bases, J lost 0 bases, and 11 bases lay in between. The CDR3 has 14 residues. CDR3 DNA: TGTGCCAGCAGGGCGAACAGGCTGAACACTGAAGCTTTCTTT. Protein product: CASRANRLNTEAFF.

The DNA of the CDR3 is TGTGCCAGCAGTCCGACAGGGTCCCTCCTCGGCTACACCTTC. This codes for CASSPTGSLLGYTF. The V gene is TRBV6-1, the J gene TRBJ1-2, with 7 positions matching TRBD1. Looked up from germline, CDR1 is MNHNS and CDR2 is SASEGT. The V and J ends lost 5 bases and 8 bases, in that order; junction bases with no gene match: 11. This CDR3 is built from 14 residues.

This clone was picked up one time. The chain recombines TRBV29-1 with TRBJ1-3; D perhaps matches TRBD1 (6 bases). The CDR3 extends over 13 amino acids. Germline values: CDR1 SQVTM, CDR2 ANQGSEA. The V gene lost 5 bases and the J gene lost 8 bases, with 16 bases spanning the gap. The CDR3 DNA is TGCAGCGTTTTTCAGGGGTCGGCGGACACCATATATTTT. Amino acids: CSVFQGSADTIYF.

The chain uses TRBV19 and TRBJ2-4; a possible D gene is TRBD2 (6 bases). The CDR3 totals 13 residues. V lost 8 bases and J lost 3, with 11 bases in between. Germline V gene lookup returns CDR1 LNHDA and CDR2 SQIVND (reference sequence). The CDR3 loop is CASCPEGKNIQYF. The CDR3 region has the DNA TGTGCCAGTTGTCCGGAGGGCAAAAACATTCAGTACTTC.

The chain has TRBV19 and TRBJ2-6, with 8 bases identical to TRBD1. CDR1 is LNHDA, CDR2 SQIVND, per germline (reference sequence). The CDR3 extends over 16 amino acids. J gave up 3 bases and V 10 bases, and 11 bases lay outside the gene matches. This CDR3 reads CATQPRDRGGANVLTF. The CDR3 region has the DNA TGTGCCACCCAACCGCGAGACAGGGGTGGGGCCAACGTCCTGACTTTC.

In the case of this clone: The same CDR3 arises from other DNA sequences in this sample as well. This chain uses TRBV4-2 with TRBJ2-3, with D unclear. Germline V lookup: CDR1 LGHNA, CDR2 YNFKEQ. The CDR3 totals 16 residues. V lost 0 bases, J lost 6 bases, and 16 bases lay in between. This chain's CDR3 is CASSQDHAVPADTQYF. The CDR3 coding sequence is TGTGCCAGCAGCCAAGATCACGCGGTACCTGCCGATACGCAGTATTTT.

The chain is built from TRBV6-5 and TRBJ2-5; TRBD2 matches 8 bases. The CDR3 length is 14 residues. Germline V gene sequence: CDR1 MNHEY, CDR2 SVGAGI. The V and J ends lost 6 bases and 1 base, in that order; junction bases with no gene match: 4. CDR3 in amino acids: CASRVTSVQETQYF. In nucleotides, the CDR3 is TGTGCCAGCAGGGTGACTAGCGTCCAAGAGACCCAGTACTTC.